The T cell receptor beta chain described here comes from a study of blood T cell repertoires in COVID-19. Study summary: Both acute and convalescent COVID-19 samples were obtained from the United States, Italy and Spain. PBMCs, B-cell-depleted T cells, or T cells provided the cDNA or gDNA that made up the material.

Germline CDR1 reads MNHEY; CDR2 reads SMNVEV (reference sequence). This CDR3 contains 14 residues. V was cut by 6 bases and J by 4 bases, with 15 bases left in between. Authors' processing steps: Researchers report that nucleated cell counts were estimated from reference gene primer amplification. Sequencing was performed with immunoSEQ multiplex PCR; in TCRdb, only in-frame clones are kept and a portion is missing. The DNA gave D and trimming, while V, J and clone size come from that table. The sample shows a few hundred thousand clones, roughly 83% of them seen only once. The chain links TRBV27 to TRBJ1-2; weak D call: TRBD1 (5 bases). Material: peripheral blood. The TCR sequence derives from a woman aged 45-59 years with acute or convalescent COVID-19. The CDR3 region is CASRPGILRYGYTF. Here the CDR3 DNA reads TGTGCCAGCAGACCAGGGATCCTCCGCTATGGCTACACCTTC.